These T cell receptor beta chains were read from a single sample in a study of read filtering for tumor transcriptome and immune sequencing. TCRdb re-analysed the reads in MiXCR, keeping a single row per CDR3 protein. The profile shows roughly 49,000 distinct CDR3 sequences, 20% of them singletons. The sample was a population of CD138-negative cells sorted from bone marrow. These receptors were collected from a donor over 35 with multiple myeloma. The CDR3 runs from the conserved cysteine through the conserved F or W. D genes are given only for firm matches. Where a row states a size, it is once, few, many or the class of an expanded clone; other rows omit it.

abundance: many; v_gene: TRBV25-1; d_gene: TRBD2; j_gene: TRBJ2-1; CDR3nt: TGTGCCAGCAGTGGGTCGGGACTAGCGGGAGGAGGTCATGGGAATGAGCAGTTCTTC; CDR3aa: CASSGSGLAGGGHGNEQFF
abundance: medium-sized; v_gene: TRBV30; d_gene: NA; j_gene: TRBJ2-1; CDR3nt: TGTGCCTGGAGTCTTATCCAACAGGGAGGTGAGCAGTTCTTC; CDR3aa: CAWSLIQQGGEQFF
abundance: many; v_gene: TRBV27; d_gene: NA; j_gene: TRBJ2-7; CDR3nt: TGTGCCAGGATCCGGGACGGGGACTACGAGCAGTACTTC; CDR3aa: CARIRDGDYEQYF
abundance: many; v_gene: TRBV30; d_gene: TRBD1; j_gene: TRBJ1-5; CDR3nt: TGTGCCTGGACCCCCGACAGGGGTTCCGGCAATCAGCCCCAGCATTTT; CDR3aa: CAWTPDRGSGNQPQHF
abundance: medium-sized; v_gene: TRBV2; d_gene: TRBD1; j_gene: TRBJ2-1; CDR3nt: TGTGCCAGCAGAAGGACAGGGCCCTACAATGAGCAGTTCTTC; CDR3aa: CASRRTGPYNEQFF
abundance: NA; v_gene: TRBV24-1; d_gene: TRBD1; j_gene: TRBJ2-1; CDR3nt: TGTGCCACCAGTGATCCCTCTCCGGGACAGCGTTACAATGAGCAGTTCTTC; CDR3aa: CATSDPSPGQRYNEQFF
abundance: NA; v_gene: TRBV30; d_gene: TRBD1; j_gene: TRBJ1-6; CDR3nt: TGTGCCTGGGGCCGCCAGGGGGGGCATTCACCCCCTCACTTT; CDR3aa: CAWGRQGGHSPPHF
abundance: many; v_gene: TRBV20-1; d_gene: TRBD2; j_gene: TRBJ2-1; CDR3nt: TGCAGTGCTAGAGTCCAGCGGGAGGGGGGGGATGAGCAGTTCTTC; CDR3aa: CSARVQREGGDEQFF
abundance: many; v_gene: TRBV20-1; d_gene: TRBD1; j_gene: TRBJ1-3; CDR3nt: TGCAGTGCTAGAGATCAGTCAGGGGGAGGAAACACCATATATTTT; CDR3aa: CSARDQSGGGNTIYF
abundance: many; v_gene: TRBV20-1; d_gene: TRBD2; j_gene: TRBJ2-1; CDR3nt: TGCAGTGCGCCGAGAGGGCCTAGCGGGTTGAACTACAATGAGCAGTTCTTC; CDR3aa: CSAPRGPSGLNYNEQFF
abundance: many; v_gene: TRBV12-3/TRBV12-4; d_gene: NA; j_gene: TRBJ2-1; CDR3nt: TGTGCCAGCAGTGCCGGGCTGGACAACAATGAGCAGTTCTTC; CDR3aa: CASSAGLDNNEQFF
abundance: many; v_gene: TRBV29-1; d_gene: NA; j_gene: TRBJ2-7; CDR3nt: TGCAGCGTTGAATCCGTCCGGGACTCCATCTCCTACGAGCAGTACTTC; CDR3aa: CSVESVRDSISYEQYF
abundance: NA; v_gene: TRBV4-1; d_gene: NA; j_gene: TRBJ2-1; CDR3nt: TGCGCCGGCAGCCAATTCTCCGGCGAGGGCCCCTACAACGAGCAGTTCTTC; CDR3aa: CAGSQFSGEGPYNEQFF
abundance: many; v_gene: TRBV5-1; d_gene: NA; j_gene: TRBJ1-5; CDR3nt: TGCGCCAGCAGCCCCGGGGGGGGTGGGGGCAATCAGCCCCAGCATTTT; CDR3aa: CASSPGGGGGNQPQHF
abundance: NA; v_gene: TRBV19; d_gene: NA; j_gene: TRBJ2-1; CDR3nt: TGTGCCAGTAGTACTCAACAGGGTTACAATGAGCAGTTCTTC; CDR3aa: CASSTQQGYNEQFF
abundance: few; v_gene: TRBV19; d_gene: TRBD2; j_gene: TRBJ2-5; CDR3nt: TGTGCCACCCGGACTAGCGGGAGTCAGACCCAGTACTTC; CDR3aa: CATRTSGSQTQYF
abundance: many; v_gene: TRBV3-1; d_gene: NA; j_gene: TRBJ2-5; CDR3nt: TGTGCCAGCAGCCTACGACGGCAAGAGACCCAGTACTTC; CDR3aa: CASSLRRQETQYF
abundance: many; v_gene: TRBV5-4; d_gene: TRBD2; j_gene: TRBJ2-3; CDR3nt: TGTGCCAGCAGCCCCGGGACTAGCGGGAGTACAGATACGCAGTATTTT; CDR3aa: CASSPGTSGSTDTQYF
abundance: many; v_gene: TRBV4-1; d_gene: NA; j_gene: TRBJ2-3; CDR3nt: TGCGCCAGCAGCCAAGATGAACTACTCACAGATACGCAGTATTTT; CDR3aa: CASSQDELLTDTQYF
abundance: NA; v_gene: TRBV5-6; d_gene: NA; j_gene: TRBJ2-7; CDR3nt: TGTGCCAGCAGCTTGGCCAGCGGCTTCTACGAGCAGTACTTC; CDR3aa: CASSLASGFYEQYF
abundance: many; v_gene: TRBV12-3/TRBV12-4; d_gene: NA; j_gene: TRBJ2-1; CDR3nt: TGTGCCAGCAGTTCAGACAATGAGCAGTTCTTC; CDR3aa: CASSSDNEQFF
abundance: many; v_gene: TRBV11-3; d_gene: TRBD2; j_gene: TRBJ2-2; CDR3nt: TGTGCCAGCAGCCCTCCGGGACTAGCGGGAGCTCAGAACACCGGGGAGCTGTTTTTT; CDR3aa: CASSPPGLAGAQNTGELFF
abundance: few; v_gene: TRBV11-2; d_gene: TRBD1; j_gene: TRBJ2-5; CDR3nt: TGTGCCAGCAGCGAAATACAGGGGGCCCAAGAGACCCAGTACTTC; CDR3aa: CASSEIQGAQETQYF
abundance: many; v_gene: TRBV27; d_gene: NA; j_gene: TRBJ2-7; CDR3nt: TGTGCCAGCAGCCCGGACAGACCCTACGAGCAGTACTTC; CDR3aa: CASSPDRPYEQYF
abundance: many; v_gene: TRBV6-2/TRBV6-3; d_gene: NA; j_gene: TRBJ2-7; CDR3nt: TGTGCCAGCAGTTACAGTCCGGACGGCTCCTACGAGCAGTACTTC; CDR3aa: CASSYSPDGSYEQYF
abundance: few; v_gene: TRBV27; d_gene: NA; j_gene: TRBJ2-3; CDR3nt: TGTGCCACAGGGTCTAGCACAGATACGCAGTATTTT; CDR3aa: CATGSSTDTQYF
abundance: many; v_gene: TRBV5-4; d_gene: TRBD2; j_gene: TRBJ2-1; CDR3nt: TGTGCCAGCAGAAGTAGCGGGTTGAGCTCCTACAATGAGCAGTTCTTC; CDR3aa: CASRSSGLSSYNEQFF
abundance: many; v_gene: TRBV6-5; d_gene: NA; j_gene: TRBJ2-1; CDR3nt: TGTGCCAGCAGTCCGGACCGATACAATGAGCAGTTCTTC; CDR3aa: CASSPDRYNEQFF
abundance: many; v_gene: TRBV5-1; d_gene: TRBD2; j_gene: TRBJ2-3; CDR3nt: TGCGCCAGCAGCTCCTTAGCGGGGTTAGACACAGATACGCAGTATTTT; CDR3aa: CASSSLAGLDTDTQYF
abundance: many; v_gene: TRBV5-1; d_gene: NA; j_gene: TRBJ2-3; CDR3nt: TGCGCCAGCAGCTTGGCCGGGATAGCTTCAGATACGCAGTATTTT; CDR3aa: CASSLAGIASDTQYF
abundance: NA; v_gene: TRBV20-1; d_gene: NA; j_gene: TRBJ2-5; CDR3nt: TGCAGTGCTGTTCCGGACCCCCAAGAGACCCAGTACTTC; CDR3aa: CSAVPDPQETQYF
abundance: few; v_gene: TRBV2; d_gene: NA; j_gene: TRBJ2-5; CDR3nt: TGTGCCAGCAGTGAGTCACAGCAAGAGACCCAGTACTTC; CDR3aa: CASSESQQETQYF
abundance: NA; v_gene: TRBV29-1; d_gene: NA; j_gene: TRBJ2-7; CDR3nt: TGCAGCGTCCAAACTCTCGCTCCAACCTACGAGCAGTACTTC; CDR3aa: CSVQTLAPTYEQYF
abundance: many; v_gene: TRBV7-2; d_gene: TRBD2; j_gene: TRBJ2-7; CDR3nt: TGTGCCAGCAGCCGGACTAGCGGGAGCTCCTACGAGCAGTACTTC; CDR3aa: CASSRTSGSSYEQYF
abundance: NA; v_gene: TRBV19; d_gene: TRBD2; j_gene: TRBJ2-1; CDR3nt: TGTGCTAGTAGTATAGGCCCGACTAGCGGGAGAGGCTTTATTGATCAGTTCTTC; CDR3aa: CASSIGPTSGRGFIDQFF
abundance: few; v_gene: TRBV5-4; d_gene: NA; j_gene: TRBJ2-5; CDR3nt: TGTGCCAGCAGCTTGCAGGGGCTTAGCGAAGAGACCCAGTACTTC; CDR3aa: CASSLQGLSEETQYF
abundance: many; v_gene: TRBV6-6; d_gene: NA; j_gene: TRBJ1-5; CDR3nt: TGTGCCAGCAGTTACTCAACCCTACAGGAGCCCCAGCATTTT; CDR3aa: CASSYSTLQEPQHF
abundance: many; v_gene: TRBV29-1; d_gene: TRBD1; j_gene: TRBJ2-5; CDR3nt: TGCAGCGCCCCAGGGACAGCGAGAGAGACCCAGTACTTC; CDR3aa: CSAPGTARETQYF
abundance: many; v_gene: TRBV3-1; d_gene: TRBD2; j_gene: TRBJ2-1; CDR3nt: TGTGCCAGCAGCCAGGAGGGACTAGATAGTGGCAATGAGCAGTTCTTC; CDR3aa: CASSQEGLDSGNEQFF
abundance: few; v_gene: TRBV19; d_gene: TRBD2; j_gene: TRBJ2-4; CDR3nt: TGTGCCAGTAGTTTAGATCGTGAAGCGGGACGCAAAAACATTCAGTACTTC; CDR3aa: CASSLDREAGRKNIQYF
abundance: NA; v_gene: TRBV19; d_gene: TRBD1; j_gene: TRBJ2-3; CDR3nt: TGTGCCAGTGGGGACAGATACCCAGATACGCAGTATTTT; CDR3aa: CASGDRYPDTQYF
abundance: many; v_gene: TRBV11-2; d_gene: NA; j_gene: TRBJ2-1; CDR3nt: TGTGCCAGCAGCCCCGAAGACAGGTACGACAATGAGCAGTTCTTC; CDR3aa: CASSPEDRYDNEQFF